The rows below give T cell receptor beta chains drawn from one sample of a study of blood T cell repertoires in COVID-19. TCRdb keeps only in-frame clones here, not all; method: immunoSEQ multiplex PCR. The data contain approximately 210,000 clones, approximately 90% of them singletons. Material for sequencing was PBMCs or T cells enriched from blood (not recorded which). The receptors here all came from a woman aged 25 to 45 who had recovered from COVID-19. CDR3s include the opening cysteine and the closing phenylalanine or tryptophan. The D gene is left open where the match is weak. The size field is filled for only some rows; it gives once, few, many or a size class.

D gene	V gene	clone size	J gene	CDR3 DNA	CDR3 protein
TRBD1	TRBV5-1	NA	TRBJ1-2	TGCGCCAGCAGTTACGGCGCTACAGGGGGCGGTGGCTACACCTTC	CASSYGATGGGGYTF
NA	TRBV5-1	once	TRBJ2-7	TGCGCCAGCAGCTTGGCCGGGCCAGGGTGGGGCGAGCAGTACTTC	CASSLAGPGWGEQYF
TRBD1	TRBV24-1	NA	TRBJ2-1	TGTGCCACCAGTGATTCTGGACAGGGGACCTACAATGAGCAGTTCTTC	CATSDSGQGTYNEQFF
TRBD2	TRBV7-3	NA	TRBJ2-2	TGTGCCAGCAGCCGGAGACTAGCGGGAGAAGCGGGCACCGGGGAGCTGTTTTTT	CASSRRLAGEAGTGELFF
TRBD1	TRBV4-3	NA	TRBJ1-2	TGCGCCAGCAGCCAAGATTCAGGACAGGGGGTATCTGGCTACACCTTC	CASSQDSGQGVSGYTF
TRBD2	TRBV27	NA	TRBJ2-1	TGTGCCAGCAGTTACCTGGGGTTCGGGGGGGACAATGAGCAGTTCTTC	CASSYLGFGGDNEQFF
TRBD2	TRBV11-3	NA	TRBJ2-1	TGTGCCAGCAGCCCCAGCGGGAGGGCCGGCGATGAGCAGTTCTTC	CASSPSGRAGDEQFF
TRBD1	TRBV4-3	NA	TRBJ1-2	TGCGCCAGCAGCCAAGAATGGACAGGGGGCTCGGGCTACACCTTC	CASSQEWTGGSGYTF
TRBD1	TRBV20-1	NA	TRBJ1-2	TGCAGTGCTCCTGACAGGGTAGGCTACACCTTC	CSAPDRVGYTF
NA	TRBV9	few	TRBJ1-1	TGTGCCAGCAGCGGTAAAGGGGGTGGAAACACTGAAGCTTTCTTT	CASSGKGGGNTEAFF
NA	TRBV3-1/TRBV3-2	NA	TRBJ2-3	TGTGCCAGCAGCCAAGCGGGGGACTTCGTCTCACCAATAGGAGGGGCGCAGTATTTT	CASSQAGDFVSPIGGAQYF
NA	TRBV2	once	TRBJ1-5	TGTGCCAGCAGTGCTCCAGGGGTTTATAGCAATCAGCCCCAGCATTTT	CASSAPGVYSNQPQHF
TRBD2	TRBV14	NA	TRBJ2-7	TGTGCCAGCAGCCGCGGACTAGCGGGAGCCTACGAGCAGTACTTC	CASSRGLAGAYEQYF
NA	TRBV7-9	NA	TRBJ1-3	TGTGCCAATTTGGGCCGTGGAAACACCATATATTTT	CANLGRGNTIYF
TRBD2	TRBV5-4	NA	TRBJ2-7	TGTGCCAGCAGCTCCTGGGGCAGCGGGAGGGCCGCCTACGAGCAGTACTTC	CASSSWGSGRAAYEQYF
NA	TRBV7-3	NA	TRBJ2-2	TGTGCCAGCAGCTTAGGTAGTTCCGGGGAGCTGTTTTTT	CASSLGSSGELFF
NA	TRBV20-1	NA	TRBJ2-3	TGCAGTGCTAGAGACTGGCTGACGCAGTATTTT	CSARDWLTQYF
TRBD1	TRBV9	NA	TRBJ1-3	TGTGCCAGCAGCGTATCCGGGACAGCACCGAACTCTGGAAACACCATATATTTT	CASSVSGTAPNSGNTIYF
TRBD1	TRBV29-1	NA	TRBJ1-2	TGCAGCGTTGTAGGGACAGGCTATGGCTACACCTTC	CSVVGTGYGYTF
TRBD1	TRBV11-2	NA	TRBJ1-1	TGTGCCAGCAGCTTAAACGTGGGACAGGAAGCTTTCTTT	CASSLNVGQEAFF
TRBD1	TRBV4-2	NA	TRBJ1-6	TGTGCCAGCAGCCGTTTAGACAGGGACGGTGAACCCCTCCACTTT	CASSRLDRDGEPLHF
TRBD2	TRBV6-2/TRBV6-3	NA	TRBJ2-3	TGTGCCAGCAGTTACCAATCTGGGACTAGCGGACCTGCGACAGATACGCAGTATTTT	CASSYQSGTSGPATDTQYF
NA	TRBV5-4	few	TRBJ1-1	TGTGCCAGCAGCCACAGGGCAACTGAAGCTTTCTTT	CASSHRATEAFF
TRBD2	TRBV5-1	once	TRBJ2-2	TGCGCCAGCAGCTTGCGGGGGGGCACCGGGGAGCTGTTTTTT	CASSLRGGTGELFF
NA	TRBV27	NA	TRBJ2-7	TGTGCCAGCAGCCTCACCCACACCTACGAGCAGTACTTC	CASSLTHTYEQYF
NA	TRBV6-9	NA	TRBJ2-5	TGTGCCAGCAGTTATGCAGGGGCCCAAGAGACCCAGTACTTC	CASSYAGAQETQYF
NA	TRBV10-3	NA	TRBJ1-1	TGTGCCATCAGTACCTCCTCGAGCAGGGGAAACACTGAAGCTTTCTTT	CAISTSSSRGNTEAFF
NA	TRBV11-1	NA	TRBJ2-7	TGTGCCAGCAGCCTGCAGGCGGGGTCCTACGAGCAGTACTTC	CASSLQAGSYEQYF
TRBD1	TRBV7-9	NA	TRBJ1-1	TGTGCCAGCAGCTTTTCAGGGGGCAACACTGAAGCTTTCTTT	CASSFSGGNTEAFF
NA	TRBV5-1	NA	TRBJ1-3	TGCGCCAGCAGCGGAACCGGGGGGGCTGGAAACACCATATATTTT	CASSGTGGAGNTIYF
TRBD1	TRBV5-1	NA	TRBJ2-5	TGCGCCAGCAGCCCGCGACAGGGGGGGATAGAGACCCAGTACTTC	CASSPRQGGIETQYF
NA	TRBV30	once	TRBJ2-7	TGTGCCTGGAGTGGACGGTTGGAGCAGCAGTACTTC	CAWSGRLEQQYF
NA	TRBV9	NA	TRBJ1-3	TGTGCCAGCAGCGTCACAGTAGCTGGAAACACCATATATTTT	CASSVTVAGNTIYF